Reported below is one T cell receptor beta chain. Naive CD8 populations comprised CD45RO-negative cells positively selected for CCR7, excluding terminally differentiated effector memory CD45RA+ cells. Healthy HIV-negative adults without recent acute infections or vaccinations served as donors. The data stem from a study of shared clonotypes between healthy human individuals. Data came from immunoSEQ multiplex PCR; TCRdb stores just in-frame clones and leaves some out. The sample lists roughly 770,000 clones, 90% to 97% occurring once. The CDR3 consists of 13 residues. Germline CDR1 and CDR2: KGHSH and LQKENI. V was clipped by 3 bases and J by 6 bases; unmatched bases: 4.

This sequence was found in a man between 25 and 39 years old in good health. The V gene is TRBV18, the J gene TRBJ1-2, with 7 bases fitting TRBD1. The sample comprised naive CD8+ T cells sorted from blood. The CDR3 DNA is TGTGCCAGCTCACCGACAGGGCCTGATGGCTACACCTTC. Its protein is CASSPTGPDGYTF.